This TCR beta chain was found in a study of T-cell memory formation after mild COVID-19. CDR1 is SGHRS and CDR2 is YFSETQ in the germline V gene. V was clipped by 0 bases and J by 3 bases; unmatched bases: 2. The CDR3 totals 15 residues. One entry per CDR3 protein results from TCRdb running MiXCR on the 5' RACE reads. The sample includes about 430,000 distinct CDR3 sequences, 20% to 25% of them seen just once. Study-wide findings and caveats: CM and EM subsets held most contracting CD4+ clones; EMRA held CD8+ ones.

Comment on this clonotype: The antigen remains unidentified.

This receptor was identified in an adult woman who had mild COVID-19 (a few samples of this study predate the infection). Cell type and time point are not known. The source material was PBMCs or a T cell subset sorted from them (not recorded which). The chain joins TRBV5-1 to TRBJ2-2; 7 positions match TRBD1. For the CDR3, the DNA is TGCGCCAGCAGCTTGGAGGGGGCTGACACCGGGGAGCTGTTTTTT. This sequence encodes CASSLEGADTGELFF.